The following is a T cell receptor beta chain sequence with its context. The antigen is unknown. The source of the sample is a study of cytomegalovirus exposure and HLA in healthy donors. Regarding the study as a whole: Cytomegalovirus status was reportedly diagnosed by the classifier with high specificity and sensitivity.

It was the roughly 110-subject validation cohort, separate from the approximately 670-subject first cohort, to which the donors belonged. Measured with immunoSEQ multiplex PCR; TCRdb has only the in-frame clones, and not every one. Among under 100,000 clones, about 96% were seen once, and the ten largest hold 0.6% to 0.85%. The sequenced material came from PBMCs. This receptor was identified in a man between 18 and 35 years old in good health and CMV-seronegative.

The CDR3 DNA is TGTGCCAGTAGTATGGGGGGAGGGACGAATCAGCCCCAGCATTTT. As protein: CASSMGGGTNQPQHF. The J gene is TRBJ1-5, the V gene TRBV19; tentative D call: TRBD1 (5 bases). Germline assignment: CDR1 LNHDA and CDR2 SQIVND (reference sequence). V lost 3 bases, J lost 4 bases, and 13 bases lay in between. The CDR3 contains 15 residues.